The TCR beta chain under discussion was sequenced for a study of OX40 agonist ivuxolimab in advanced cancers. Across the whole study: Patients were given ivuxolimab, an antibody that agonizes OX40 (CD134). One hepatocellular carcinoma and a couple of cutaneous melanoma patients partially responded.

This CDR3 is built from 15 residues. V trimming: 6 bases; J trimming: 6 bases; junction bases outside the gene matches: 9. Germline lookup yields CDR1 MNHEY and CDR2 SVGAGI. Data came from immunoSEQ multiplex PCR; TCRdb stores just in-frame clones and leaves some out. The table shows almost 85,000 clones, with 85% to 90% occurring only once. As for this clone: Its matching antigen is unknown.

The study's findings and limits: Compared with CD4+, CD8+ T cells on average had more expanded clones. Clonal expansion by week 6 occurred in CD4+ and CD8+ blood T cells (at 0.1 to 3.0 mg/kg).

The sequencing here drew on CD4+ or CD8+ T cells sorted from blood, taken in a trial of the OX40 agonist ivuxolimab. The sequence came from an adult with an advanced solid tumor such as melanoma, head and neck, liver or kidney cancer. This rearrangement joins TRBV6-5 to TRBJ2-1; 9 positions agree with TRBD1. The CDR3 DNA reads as TGTGCCAGCAGCTTACGCTTGGACAGGGGCAATGAGCAGTTCTTC. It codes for CASSLRLDRGNEQFF.